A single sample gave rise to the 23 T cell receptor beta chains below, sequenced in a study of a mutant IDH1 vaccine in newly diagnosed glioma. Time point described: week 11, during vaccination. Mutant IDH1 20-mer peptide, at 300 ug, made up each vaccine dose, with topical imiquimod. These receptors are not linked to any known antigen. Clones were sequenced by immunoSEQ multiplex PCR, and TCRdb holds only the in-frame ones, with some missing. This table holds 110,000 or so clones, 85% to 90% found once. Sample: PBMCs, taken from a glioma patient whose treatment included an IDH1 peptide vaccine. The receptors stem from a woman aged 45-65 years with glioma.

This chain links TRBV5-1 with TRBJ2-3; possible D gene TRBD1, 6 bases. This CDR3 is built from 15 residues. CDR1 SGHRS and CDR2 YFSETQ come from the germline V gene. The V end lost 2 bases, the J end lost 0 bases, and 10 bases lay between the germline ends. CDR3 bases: TGCGCCAGCAGCTTCCAAGGACAGAGCACAGATACGCAGTATTTT. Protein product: CASSFQGQSTDTQYF.

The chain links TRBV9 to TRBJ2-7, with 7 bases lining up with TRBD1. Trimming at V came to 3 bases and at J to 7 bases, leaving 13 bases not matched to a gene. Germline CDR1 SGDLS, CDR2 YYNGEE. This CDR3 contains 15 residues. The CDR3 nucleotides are TGTGCCAGCAGCGCAAGGACAGGTCTCCTGCAGGAGCAGTACTTC. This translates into CASSARTGLLQEQYF.

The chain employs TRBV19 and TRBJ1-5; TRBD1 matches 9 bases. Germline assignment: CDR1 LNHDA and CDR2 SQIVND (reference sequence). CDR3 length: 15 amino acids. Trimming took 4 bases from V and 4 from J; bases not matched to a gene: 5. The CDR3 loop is CASSRGQGPNQPQHF. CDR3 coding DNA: TGTGCCAGTAGTAGGGGACAGGGACCAAATCAGCCCCAGCATTTT. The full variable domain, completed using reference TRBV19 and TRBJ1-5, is DGGITQSPKYLFRKEGQNVTLSCEQNLNHDAMYWYRQDPGQGLRLIYYSQIVNDFQKGDIAEGYSVSREKKESFPLTVTSAQKNPTAFYLCASSRGQGPNQPQHFGDGTRLSIL.

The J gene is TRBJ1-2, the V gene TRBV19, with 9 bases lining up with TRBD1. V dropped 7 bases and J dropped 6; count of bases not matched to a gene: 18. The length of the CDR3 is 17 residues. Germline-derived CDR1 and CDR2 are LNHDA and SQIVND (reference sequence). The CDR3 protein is CASTSGVGDRVPNGYTF. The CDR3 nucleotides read TGTGCCAGTACCTCCGGGGTGGGGGACAGGGTGCCGAATGGCTACACCTTC.

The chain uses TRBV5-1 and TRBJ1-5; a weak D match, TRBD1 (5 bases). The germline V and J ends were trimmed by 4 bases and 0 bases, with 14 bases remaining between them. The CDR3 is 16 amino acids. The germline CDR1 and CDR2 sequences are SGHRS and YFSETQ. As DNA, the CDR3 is TGCGCCAGCAGCCCCGGGGGAGTTTATAGCAATCAGCCCCAGCATTTT. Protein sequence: CASSPGGVYSNQPQHF. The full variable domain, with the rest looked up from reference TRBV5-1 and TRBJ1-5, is KAGVTQTPRYLIKTRGQQVTLSCSPISGHRSVSWYQQTPGQGLQFLFEYFSETQRNKGNFPGRFSGRQFSNSRSEMNVSTLELGDSALYLCASSPGGVYSNQPQHFGDGTRLSIL.

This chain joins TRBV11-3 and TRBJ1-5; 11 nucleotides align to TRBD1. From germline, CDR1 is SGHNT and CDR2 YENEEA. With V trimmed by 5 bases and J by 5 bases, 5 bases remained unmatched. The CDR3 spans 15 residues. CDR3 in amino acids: CASSRRDRGYQPQHF. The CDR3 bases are TGTGCCAGCAGCCGCCGGGACAGGGGGTATCAGCCCCAGCATTTT.

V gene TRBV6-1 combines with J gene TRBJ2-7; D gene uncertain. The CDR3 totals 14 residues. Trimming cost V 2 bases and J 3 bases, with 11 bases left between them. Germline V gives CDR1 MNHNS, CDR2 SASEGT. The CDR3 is CASSESGRIYEQYF. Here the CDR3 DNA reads TGTGCCAGCAGTGAATCCGGACGGATCTACGAGCAGTACTTC.

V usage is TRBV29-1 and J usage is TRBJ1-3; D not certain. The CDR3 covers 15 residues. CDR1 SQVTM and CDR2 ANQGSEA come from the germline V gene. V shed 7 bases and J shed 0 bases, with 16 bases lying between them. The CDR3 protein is CSAHTDLSSGNTIYF. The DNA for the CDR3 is TGCAGCGCACACACGGATTTAAGCTCTGGAAACACCATATATTTT.

The CDR3 protein is CASSYFPINEQFF. In DNA form, the CDR3 reads TGTGCCAGCAGTTACTTTCCCATCAATGAGCAGTTCTTC. The V call is TRBV6-5, the J call TRBJ2-1; no clear D. The CDR3 has 13 amino acids. Trimming removed 1 base from V and 6 bases from J, with 7 bases in between. Germline loops: CDR1 MNHEY, CDR2 SVGAGI.

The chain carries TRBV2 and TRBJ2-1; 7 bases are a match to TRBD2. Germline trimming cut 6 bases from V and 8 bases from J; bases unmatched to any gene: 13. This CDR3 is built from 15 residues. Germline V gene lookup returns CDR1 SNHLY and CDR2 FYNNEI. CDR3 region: CASSGKAGSAHEQFF. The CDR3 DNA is TGTGCCAGCAGCGGGAAAGCGGGATCGGCCCATGAGCAGTTCTTC.

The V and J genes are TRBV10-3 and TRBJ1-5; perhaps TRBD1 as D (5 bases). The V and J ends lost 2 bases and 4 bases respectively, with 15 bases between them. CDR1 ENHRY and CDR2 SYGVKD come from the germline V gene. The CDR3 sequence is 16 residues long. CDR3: CAISEGSTAQNQPQHF. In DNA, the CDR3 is TGTGCCATCAGTGAGGGTTCGACAGCCCAGAATCAGCCCCAGCATTTT.

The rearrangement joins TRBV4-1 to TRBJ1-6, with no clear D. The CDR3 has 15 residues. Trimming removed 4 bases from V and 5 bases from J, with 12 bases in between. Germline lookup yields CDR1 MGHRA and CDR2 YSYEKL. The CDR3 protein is CASSLRFSDNSPLHF. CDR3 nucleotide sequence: TGCGCCAGCAGCCTCCGGTTCTCTGATAATTCACCCCTCCACTTT.

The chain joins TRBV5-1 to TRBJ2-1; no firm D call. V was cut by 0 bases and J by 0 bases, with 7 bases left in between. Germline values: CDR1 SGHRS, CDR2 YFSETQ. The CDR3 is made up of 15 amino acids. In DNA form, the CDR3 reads TGCGCCAGCAGCTTGGTCCGTAGCTCCTACAATGAGCAGTTCTTC. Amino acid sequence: CASSLVRSSYNEQFF.

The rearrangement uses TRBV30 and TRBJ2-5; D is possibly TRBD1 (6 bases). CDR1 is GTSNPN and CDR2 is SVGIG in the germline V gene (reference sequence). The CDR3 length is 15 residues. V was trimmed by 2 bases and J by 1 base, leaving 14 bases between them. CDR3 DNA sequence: TGTGCCTGGAGTCTGCTCCGGGACACCCAAGAGACCCAGTACTTC. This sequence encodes CAWSLLRDTQETQYF.

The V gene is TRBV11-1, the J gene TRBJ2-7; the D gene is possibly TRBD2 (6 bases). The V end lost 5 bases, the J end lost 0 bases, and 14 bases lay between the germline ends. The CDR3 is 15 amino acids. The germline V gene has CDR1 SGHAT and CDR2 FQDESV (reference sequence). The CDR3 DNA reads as TGTGCCAGCAGCCCCCGGGACGGGAGCTCCTACGAGCAGTACTTC. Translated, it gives CASSPRDGSSYEQYF. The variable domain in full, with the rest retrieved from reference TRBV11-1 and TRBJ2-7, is EAEVAQSPRYKITEKSQAVAFWCDPISGHATLYWYRQILGQGPELLVQFQDESVVDDSQLPKDRFSAERLKGVDSTLKIQPAELGDSAMYLCASSPRDGSSYEQYFGPGTRLTVT.

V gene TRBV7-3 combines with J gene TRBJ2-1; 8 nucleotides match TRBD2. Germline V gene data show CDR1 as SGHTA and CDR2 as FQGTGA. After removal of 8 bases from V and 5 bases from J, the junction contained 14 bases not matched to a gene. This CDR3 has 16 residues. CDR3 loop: CASYLPRTSINNEQFF. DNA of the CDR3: TGTGCCAGCTATCTTCCAAGGACTAGCATTAACAATGAGCAGTTCTTC.

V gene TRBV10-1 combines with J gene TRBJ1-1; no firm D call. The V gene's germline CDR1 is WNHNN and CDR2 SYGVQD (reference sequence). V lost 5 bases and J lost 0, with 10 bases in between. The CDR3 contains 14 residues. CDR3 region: CASSNTNLNTEAFF. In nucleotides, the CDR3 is TGCGCCAGCAGTAACACGAATTTGAACACTGAAGCTTTCTTT.

The CDR3 protein is CASSVGGTGTEAFF. CDR3 DNA: TGTGCCAGCAGCGTTGGGGGCACGGGCACTGAAGCTTTCTTT. V usage is TRBV9 and J usage is TRBJ1-1; perhaps TRBD1 as D (6 bases). Germline CDR1 SGDLS, CDR2 YYNGEE. This CDR3 has 14 residues. V shed 2 bases and J shed 4 bases, with 12 bases lying between them.

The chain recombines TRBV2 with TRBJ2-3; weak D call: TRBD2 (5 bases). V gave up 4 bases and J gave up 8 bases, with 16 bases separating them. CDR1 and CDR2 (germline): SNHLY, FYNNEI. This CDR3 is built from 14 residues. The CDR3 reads CASSGLLLVPTQYF. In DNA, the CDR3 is TGTGCCAGCAGTGGCCTCTTACTAGTACCTACGCAGTATTTT.

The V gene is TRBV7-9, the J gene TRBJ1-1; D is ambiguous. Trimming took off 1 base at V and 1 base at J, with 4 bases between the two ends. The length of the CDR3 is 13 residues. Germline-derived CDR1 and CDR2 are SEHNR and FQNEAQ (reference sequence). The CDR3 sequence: CASSLGANTEAFF. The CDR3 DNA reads TGTGCCAGCAGCTTAGGGGCGAACACTGAAGCTTTCTTT.

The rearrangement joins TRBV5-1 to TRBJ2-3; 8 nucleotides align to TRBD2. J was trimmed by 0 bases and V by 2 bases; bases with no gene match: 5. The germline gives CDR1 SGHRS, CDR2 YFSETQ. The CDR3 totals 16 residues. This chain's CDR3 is CASSFRSSGSTDTQYF. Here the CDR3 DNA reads TGCGCCAGCAGCTTTAGATCTAGCGGGAGCACAGATACGCAGTATTTT. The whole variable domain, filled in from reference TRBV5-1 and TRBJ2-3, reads KAGVTQTPRYLIKTRGQQVTLSCSPISGHRSVSWYQQTPGQGLQFLFEYFSETQRNKGNFPGRFSGRQFSNSRSEMNVSTLELGDSALYLCASSFRSSGSTDTQYFGPGTRLTVL.

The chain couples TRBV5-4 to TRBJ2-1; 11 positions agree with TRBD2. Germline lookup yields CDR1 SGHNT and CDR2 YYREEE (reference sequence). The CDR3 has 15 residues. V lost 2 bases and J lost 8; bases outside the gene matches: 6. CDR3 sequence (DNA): TGTGCCAGCAGCTTTAGCGGGAGGGCCGAGGATGAGCAGTTCTTC. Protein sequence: CASSFSGRAEDEQFF.

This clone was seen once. The CDR3 DNA reads TGCGCCAGCAGCATCACGGGAGCCATTAGAGAGACCCAGTACTTC. This codes for CASSITGAIRETQYF. This rearrangement joins TRBV10-2 to TRBJ2-5, with TRBD2 as a possible D gene (6 bases). CDR3 length: 15 amino acids. Germline loops: CDR1 WSHSY, CDR2 SAAADI. The V gene lost 6 bases and the J gene lost 4 bases, with 18 bases spanning the gap.